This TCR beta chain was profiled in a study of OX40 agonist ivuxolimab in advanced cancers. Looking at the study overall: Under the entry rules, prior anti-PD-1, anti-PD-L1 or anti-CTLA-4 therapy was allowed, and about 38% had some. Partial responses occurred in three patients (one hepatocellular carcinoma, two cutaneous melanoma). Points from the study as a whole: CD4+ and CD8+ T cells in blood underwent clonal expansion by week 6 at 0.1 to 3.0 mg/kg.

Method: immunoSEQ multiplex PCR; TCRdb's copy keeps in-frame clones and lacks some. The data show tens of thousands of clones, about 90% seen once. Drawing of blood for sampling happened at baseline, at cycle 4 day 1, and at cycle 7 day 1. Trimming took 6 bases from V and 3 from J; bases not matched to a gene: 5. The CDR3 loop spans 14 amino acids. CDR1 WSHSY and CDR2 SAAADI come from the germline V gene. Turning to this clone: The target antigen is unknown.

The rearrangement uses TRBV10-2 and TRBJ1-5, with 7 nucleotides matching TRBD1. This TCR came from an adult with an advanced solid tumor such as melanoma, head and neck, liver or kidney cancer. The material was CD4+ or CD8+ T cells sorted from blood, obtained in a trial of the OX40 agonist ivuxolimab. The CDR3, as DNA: TGCGCCAGCAGAACGACAGGGAACAATCAGCCCCAGCATTTT. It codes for CASRTTGNNQPQHF.